This T cell receptor beta chain derives from a study of technical replicates of blood from a handful of donors. Assay: immunoSEQ multiplex PCR; the TCRdb copy retains only in-frame clones and omits some. The sample includes tens of thousands of clones, around 90% of them seen just once. Trimming took off 6 bases at V and 8 bases at J, with 5 bases between the two ends. This CDR3 contains 10 residues. Germline assignment: CDR1 SNHLY and CDR2 FYNNEI. This clonotype was sampled from a human donor in good health. The chain carries TRBV2 and TRBJ2-1; D gene unclear. Sequenced input: T cells isolated from PBMCs. CDR3 residues: CASRLHEQFF. CDR3 DNA: TGTGCCAGCAGACTTCATGAGCAGTTCTTC.